Shown below are 23 T cell receptor beta chains from a single sample sequenced in a study of blood T cell repertoires in COVID-19. The table came from immunoSEQ multiplex PCR; TCRdb's copy has only in-frame clones and leaves some out. Here the sample spans more than 200,000 clones, approximately 84% being singletons. Sequencing was performed on peripheral blood. Receptors originate from a man aged 50 to 59 with acute or convalescent COVID-19.

The chain is built from TRBV19 and TRBJ2-7; the match to TRBD1 covers 8 bases. The CDR3 loop spans 15 amino acids. The germline CDR1 and CDR2 sequences are LNHDA and SQIVND (reference sequence). The J segment lost 0 bases and the V segment lost 8 bases, leaving 9 bases of the junction unmatched. The CDR3 sequence: CASSFPGQASYEQYF. The CDR3 nucleotides are TGTGCCAGTTCGTTCCCGGGACAGGCCTCCTACGAGCAGTACTTC.

The V and J genes are TRBV29-1 and TRBJ2-3, with 7 nucleotides matching TRBD1. The CDR3 contains 14 residues. Germline values: CDR1 SQVTM, CDR2 ANQGSEA. The ends lost 7 bases at V and 2 bases at J; junction bases unmatched: 9. The CDR3 DNA is TGCAGCGGGGCGAGGACAGGAGACACAGATACGCAGTATTTT. This sequence encodes CSGARTGDTDTQYF.

V usage is TRBV7-9 and J usage is TRBJ1-2, with 10 bases identical to TRBD1. Germline-derived CDR1 and CDR2 are SEHNR and FQNEAQ (reference sequence). This CDR3 has 16 amino acids. The ends lost 4 bases at V and 8 bases at J; junction bases unmatched: 13. CDR3 DNA: TGTGCCAGCAGCTATCAAGGACAGGGGGGTTCTGGAGGCTACACCTTC. It translates to CASSYQGQGGSGGYTF.

This clone has more than one count but fewer than ten. The chain links TRBV12-3 or TRBV12-4 to TRBJ2-5, with 7 bases fitting TRBD2. The J segment lost 5 bases and the V segment lost 9 bases, leaving 9 bases of the junction unmatched. The CDR3 sequence is 13 residues long. DNA of the CDR3: TGTGCCAGTGCTGCCCTAGCGGCGGAGACCCAGTACTTC. Residues: CASAALAAETQYF.

The chain is built from TRBV7-2 and TRBJ1-2; D is ambiguous. The ends were cut back, 2 bases at V and 12 bases at J, with 10 bases in the middle. Germline assignment: CDR1 SGHTA and CDR2 FQGNSA. The CDR3 totals 11 residues. Here the CDR3 DNA reads TGTGCCAGCAGCTTATTGGCGGTCCACACCTTC. It is translated as CASSLLAVHTF.

The chain links TRBV30 to TRBJ2-5; the D is unclear. Germline V gives CDR1 GTSNPN, CDR2 SVGIG (reference sequence). There are 13 residues in the CDR3. With 0 bases removed from V and 1 base from J, the gap between germline ends came to 6 bases. This CDR3 is CAWSVQPQETQYF. The CDR3 nucleotides are TGTGCCTGGAGTGTACAGCCCCAAGAGACCCAGTACTTC.

The rearrangement joins TRBV30 to TRBJ2-7; weak D call: TRBD1 (6 bases). The CDR3 is 11 residues long. V lost 3 bases and J lost 4, with 7 bases in between. Germline CDR1 GTSNPN, CDR2 SVGIG (reference sequence). CDR3 DNA: TGTGCCTGGAGAACAGGGTACGAGCAGTACTTC. Its translation is CAWRTGYEQYF.

The rearrangement joins TRBV19 to TRBJ2-7, with TRBD1 matching 7 bases. The germline CDR1 and CDR2 sequences are LNHDA and SQIVND (reference sequence). V lost 5 bases to trimming and J lost 2 bases; unmatched junction nucleotides: 6. This CDR3 has 14 amino acids. The CDR3 coding sequence is TGTGCCAGTAGTCTAAGGACAGGAGCCTACGAGCAGTACTTC. It is translated as CASSLRTGAYEQYF. Full variable domain (rest looked up from reference TRBV19 and TRBJ2-7): DGGITQSPKYLFRKEGQNVTLSCEQNLNHDAMYWYRQDPGQGLRLIYYSQIVNDFQKGDIAEGYSVSREKKESFPLTVTSAQKNPTAFYLCASSLRTGAYEQYFGPGTRLTVT.

The J gene is TRBJ2-2, the V gene TRBV5-1; D gene uncertain. The CDR3 has 18 residues. Germline V gene data show CDR1 as SGHRS and CDR2 as YFSETQ. Trimming cost V 0 bases and J 6 bases, with 21 bases left between them. The CDR3 DNA is TGCGCCAGCAGCTTGGATGTGTGGGCTGGGTTAAGGTCCGGGGAGCTGTTTTTT. Its protein product is CASSLDVWAGLRSGELFF.

Only one count was recorded for this clone. This chain connects TRBV10-2 to TRBJ1-4; D may be TRBD1 (6 bases). The germline V and J ends were trimmed by 1 base and 1 base, with 10 bases remaining between them. The CDR3 length is 16 residues. CDR1 WSHSY and CDR2 SAAADI come from the germline V gene. The CDR3 nucleotides are TGCGCCAGCAGTGAGTGGGGGCGTAAAACTAATGAAAAACTGTTTTTT. It specifies CASSEWGRKTNEKLFF.

In this sample, this clone turned up once. The chain combines TRBV19 with TRBJ2-1; TRBD1 agrees at 9 bases. The CDR3 consists of 16 residues. The ends lost 5 bases at V and 5 bases at J; junction bases unmatched: 10. The germline gives CDR1 LNHDA, CDR2 SQIVND (reference sequence). CDR3 residues: CASSSPGTGRHNEQFF. The CDR3 DNA is TGTGCCAGTAGTTCACCCGGGACAGGGAGGCACAATGAGCAGTTCTTC.

This clone appeared a single time. The V call is TRBV6-5, the J call TRBJ2-1, with D unclear. Germline CDR1 reads MNHEY; CDR2 reads SVGAGI. The CDR3 is 15 amino acids. V shed 2 bases and J shed 0 bases, with 8 bases lying between them. In DNA, the CDR3 is TGTGCCAGCAGTTACCGTAGCAACTCCTACAATGAGCAGTTCTTC. Its protein is CASSYRSNSYNEQFF.

The V call is TRBV5-1, the J call TRBJ2-2, with TRBD1 matching 7 bases. The V and J ends lost 0 bases and 4 bases, in that order; junction bases with no gene match: 6. This CDR3 is built from 16 residues. Germline V gene lookup returns CDR1 SGHRS and CDR2 YFSETQ. CDR3 nucleotides: TGCGCCAGCAGCTTGGAGGGGGCGCTTGTCACCGGGGAGCTGTTTTTT. It translates to CASSLEGALVTGELFF.

This clone was detected only a few times. V and J are TRBV6-1 and TRBJ2-1; a weak D match, TRBD2 (7 bases). Germline V gives CDR1 MNHNS, CDR2 SASEGT. The V and J ends lost 0 bases and 5 bases respectively, with 20 bases between them. The CDR3 has 18 residues. In nucleotides, the CDR3 is TGTGCCAGCAGTGAAGCGGTAGGGGGGGCAGGGGAAGACAATGAGCAGTTCTTC. Residues: CASSEAVGGAGEDNEQFF.

Worth noting for this clone: Other DNA sequences from this sample encode an identical CDR3 as well. The chain links TRBV6-5 to TRBJ1-1; 7 nucleotides match TRBD1. Germline V lookup: CDR1 MNHEY, CDR2 SVGAGI. J lost 2 bases, V lost 2 bases, and 2 bases had no gene match. CDR3 length: 14 residues. CDR3 residues: CASSYRQGNTEAFF. CDR3 sequence (DNA): TGTGCCAGCAGTTACCGACAGGGAAACACTGAAGCTTTCTTT.

This clone was picked up one time. The chain carries TRBV27 and TRBJ2-7; weak D call: TRBD1 (5 bases). The CDR3 has 13 residues. With 6 bases removed from V and 1 base from J, the gap between germline ends came to 10 bases. The germline gives CDR1 MNHEY, CDR2 SMNVEV (reference sequence). The CDR3 loop is CASRVRVSYEQYF. The CDR3 DNA sequence: TGTGCCAGCAGGGTCAGGGTATCCTACGAGCAGTACTTC.

This clone showed up just once. The chain links TRBV18 to TRBJ1-5; D not certain. CDR1 KGHSH and CDR2 LQKENI come from the germline V gene. The CDR3 spans 13 residues. Trimming pared 3 bases from V and 4 bases from J, leaving 7 bases between. CDR3 loop: CASSPLQNQPQHF. CDR3 coding DNA: TGTGCCAGCTCACCCCTACAGAATCAGCCCCAGCATTTT. Drawing the rest from reference TRBV18 and TRBJ1-5, the complete variable domain is NAGVMQNPRHLVRRRGQEARLRCSPMKGHSHVYWYRQLPEEGLKFMVYLQKENIIDESGMPKERFSAEFPKEGPSILRIQQVVRGDSAAYFCASSPLQNQPQHFGDGTRLSIL.

The rearrangement joins TRBV5-6 to TRBJ2-7, with 7 positions matching TRBD1. Germline V gene sequence: CDR1 SGHDT, CDR2 YYEEEE. Trimming took 5 bases from V and 1 from J; bases not matched to a gene: 6. The CDR3 spans 14 residues. The CDR3 DNA follows: TGTGCCAGCAGGGAAAGGGACAGTTCCTACGAGCAGTACTTC. Encoded protein: CASRERDSSYEQYF. Full variable domain (missing parts from reference TRBV5-6 and TRBJ2-7): DAGVTQSPTHLIKTRGQQVTLRCSPKSGHDTVSWYQQALGQGPQFIFQYYEEEERQRGNFPDRFSGHQFPNYSSELNVNALLLGDSALYLCASRERDSSYEQYFGPGTRLTVT.

This clone has a handful of counts. The chain recombines TRBV6-5 with TRBJ1-2; 9 nucleotides match TRBD1. Germline V gives CDR1 MNHEY, CDR2 SVGAGI. The CDR3 extends over 15 amino acids. V lost 10 bases, J lost 6 bases, and 15 bases stayed unmatched. The DNA for the CDR3 is TGTGCCACAGGGTTGAGGGGGACAGGGAAGGATGGCTACACCTTC. It specifies CATGLRGTGKDGYTF.

V usage is TRBV18 and J usage is TRBJ2-4; 9 positions agree with TRBD1. With V trimmed by 1 base and J by 0 bases, 4 bases remained unmatched. Germline loops: CDR1 KGHSH, CDR2 LQKENI. The CDR3 length is 17 residues. The CDR3 sequence: CASSPQQGALAKNIQYF. In nucleotides, the CDR3 is TGTGCCAGCTCACCACAACAGGGGGCCCTAGCCAAAAACATTCAGTACTTC.

This chain links TRBV6-5 with TRBJ1-4, with 8 positions matching TRBD1. Germline CDR1 reads MNHEY; CDR2 reads SVGAGI. V shed 0 bases and J 5 bases; nucleotides not matched to a gene: 5. This CDR3 has 16 amino acids. CDR3 sequence reads: CASSYSPTGANEKLFF. The CDR3 region has the DNA TGTGCCAGCAGTTACTCCCCGACAGGGGCAAATGAAAAACTGTTTTTT.

This chain links TRBV18 with TRBJ1-3; no clear D gene. The V and J ends lost 1 base and 0 bases respectively, with 7 bases between them. The CDR3 has 15 residues. CDR1 KGHSH and CDR2 LQKENI come from the germline V gene. The CDR3 nucleotides are TGTGCCAGCTCACCACAGCCCAACTCTGGAAACACCATATATTTT. This gives the protein CASSPQPNSGNTIYF.

The genes are TRBV7-2 and TRBJ1-4; TRBD1 agrees at 8 bases. Germline CDR1 and CDR2: SGHTA and FQGNSA. The CDR3 is 15 residues long. Losses at the gene ends were 2 bases for V and 5 bases for J; bases not matched to a gene: 4. The CDR3 region has the DNA TGTGCCAGCAGCTTAAACAGGGGGAGAAATGAAAAACTGTTTTTT. Residues: CASSLNRGRNEKLFF. The variable domain in full, completed from reference TRBV7-2 and TRBJ1-4, reads GAGVSQSPSNKVTEKGKDVELRCDPISGHTALYWYRQSLGQGLEFLIYFQGNSAPDKSGLPSDRFSAERTGGSVSTLTIQRTQQEDSAVYLCASSLNRGRNEKLFFGSGTQLSVL.